This T cell receptor beta chain was observed in a study of T cell changes during pregnancy in multiple sclerosis (dated by TCRdb to the late 2010s). Regarding the research as a whole: The study looked at changes in the T cell repertoire across pregnancy in women with multiple sclerosis.

Regarding this clone: This clone's antigen is unknown. No base-level quality is on record; no much larger clone is a single base apart.

Trimming leaves V shorter by 6 bases and J shorter by 7 bases, with the junction holding 4 bases beyond the gene matches. For CDR1 and CDR2, the germline V gene lists MDHEN and SYDVKM. The CDR3, from cysteine to phenylalanine, totals 13 residues. The CDR3 DNA has 39 bases and is translated from base 1. Libraries were built with the immunoSEQ multiplex PCR assay. TCRdb stores this immuneACCESS table with in-frame sequences only. Part of the clones is absent; in the studies checked, under half of the shortfall reflects unresolved V genes, and no reason is known for the rest. The sample table lists about 48,000 clones, 85% to 95% of them with a count of one. The ten largest clones represent approximately 0.91% of the sample.

The chain employs TRBV28 and TRBJ2-5; 11 nucleotides in the junction match TRBD2. The sequencing used CD4+ T cells from peripheral blood mononuclear cells, collected in the second trimester of pregnancy. The receptor comes from a female donor in good health, enrolled as a control in a pregnancy study. The DNA sequence is TGTGCCAGCAGGACTAGCGGGGCCGGGACCCAGTACTTC. It translates to CASRTSGAGTQYF.